Sequencing of this TCR beta chain was carried out in a study of PD-1 blockade in classical Hodgkin lymphoma. Findings and caveats of the study: Initiation of nivolumab under 1 year after ASCT led to exclusion of patients. Unlike CD8+ TCR diversity, which did not rise significantly by C4D1, CD4+ TCR diversity did. Complete responders matched newly diagnosed patients in baseline diversity. Newly diagnosed patients reportedly had lower baseline TCR diversity than healthy donors.

Time point defined: cycle 4 day 1 (C4D1), after 6 weeks of nivolumab. All patients experienced relapse after autologous stem cell transplantation, and brentuximab vedotin exposure was variable. Profiling relied on immunoSEQ multiplex PCR, and the TCRdb table lists in-frame clones only, not all of them. The table records approximately 17,000 clones, about 61% of them present only once. On this clone itself: Its antigen remains unknown.

The junction had 4 bases not matched to a gene; V was cut back by 5 bases and J by 2 bases. The germline V gene encodes CDR1 SQVTM and CDR2 ANQGSEA. This CDR3 region has 14 residues. The V gene is TRBV29-1, the J gene TRBJ2-1, with TRBD2 matching 9 bases. The source is a human donor with classical Hodgkin lymphoma. The source material was peripheral blood mononuclear cells (PBMCs), sampled before the fourth cycle of nivolumab. CDR3 DNA: TGCAGCGTTCATAGCGGGAGTCCCTACAATGAGCAGTTCTTC. Its translation: CSVHSGSPYNEQFF.